The 30 T cell receptor beta chains listed next were all sequenced from one sample in a study of CD8+ T cells in alopecia areata. The treatment denotes: oral pan-JAK inhibitor, 5-10 mg twice daily. Sequencing used cDNA as its template, made by extracting RNA and reverse transcribing it. Clones were sequenced by immunoSEQ multiplex PCR, and TCRdb holds only the in-frame ones, with some missing. The data show over 120,000 clones, 54% seen once. The sample here was CD8+ T cells sorted from blood, taken at week 4, from a patient treated with tofacitinib. These receptors came from a human donor with alopecia areata.

The J gene is TRBJ2-7, the V gene TRBV5-1, with a tentative D call TRBD1 (5 bases). The germline CDR1 and CDR2 sequences are SGHRS and YFSETQ. V was pared by 4 bases and J by 3 bases, with 8 bases between. This CDR3 comprises 12 residues. Here the CDR3 reads CASSGDSYEQYF. CDR3 DNA: TGCGCCAGCAGCGGCGACAGCTACGAGCAGTACTTC. Supplemented by reference TRBV5-1 and TRBJ2-7, the full variable domain reads KAGVTQTPRYLIKTRGQQVTLSCSPISGHRSVSWYQQTPGQGLQFLFEYFSETQRNKGNFPGRFSGRQFSNSRSEMNVSTLELGDSALYLCASSGDSYEQYFGPGTRLTVT.

V gene TRBV10-3 combines with J gene TRBJ1-1; D unclear. CDR1 ENHRY and CDR2 SYGVKD come from the germline V gene. Between the trimmed V and J ends, which lost 2 bases and 0 bases, there was a span of 7 bases. CDR3 size: 14 residues. The CDR3 sequence is CAISELDLNTEAFF. The CDR3 nucleotides read TGTGCCATCAGTGAGCTTGACCTGAACACTGAAGCTTTCTTT.

The V and J genes are TRBV11-2 and TRBJ2-5; D possibly corresponds to TRBD2 (5 bases). Germline CDR1 SGHAT, CDR2 FQNNGV. V lost 6 bases and J lost 7, with 9 bases in between. The CDR3 has 11 amino acids. The CDR3 protein is CASREAGTQYF. As DNA, the CDR3 is TGTGCCAGCAGAGAGGCGGGGACCCAGTACTTC.

This sequence joins TRBV29-1 and TRBJ1-2, with 11 bases fitting TRBD1. Trimming at V came to 7 bases and at J to 12 bases, leaving 10 bases not matched to a gene. There are 12 residues in the CDR3. CDR1 is SQVTM, CDR2 ANQGSEA, per germline. The CDR3 loop is CSDRTGGGSHTF. The CDR3 DNA sequence: TGCAGCGATAGGACAGGGGGCGGTTCACACACCTTC.

V gene TRBV25-1 combines with J gene TRBJ2-7; D perhaps matches TRBD1 (6 bases). Trimming pared 6 bases from V and 2 bases from J, leaving 8 bases between. This CDR3 spans 12 amino acids. The germline V gene encodes CDR1 MGHDK and CDR2 SYGVNS. The CDR3 region is CASRDSAYEQYF. The CDR3 DNA reads TGTGCCAGCAGGGACAGCGCCTACGAGCAGTACTTC.

V is TRBV4-3 and J is TRBJ2-3; unclear D gene. The CDR3 runs 13 residues. Trimming took off 1 base at V and 2 bases at J, with 4 bases between the two ends. Germline CDR1 reads LGHNA; CDR2 reads YSLEER. This CDR3 is CASSQGNTDTQYF. DNA of the CDR3: TGCGCCAGCAGCCAAGGGAACACAGATACGCAGTATTTT.

The rearrangement joins TRBV4-1 to TRBJ2-7; the D call may be TRBD1 or TRBD2 (5 bases each). The ends were cut back, 4 bases at V and 2 bases at J, with 15 bases in the middle. The CDR3 is 15 residues long. Germline CDR1 and CDR2: MGHRA and YSYEKL. The CDR3 coding sequence is TGCGCCAGCAGCCCCCACGCCCGGGGCACCTACGAGCAGTACTTC. This translates into CASSPHARGTYEQYF.

The chain uses TRBV27 and TRBJ2-7; D might be TRBD1 (5 bases). In germline, CDR1 is MNHEY, CDR2 SMNVEV (reference sequence). Trimming took off 10 bases at V and 0 bases at J, with 13 bases between the two ends. This CDR3 is 13 amino acids long. CDR3 protein: CATRQMSSYEQYF. The CDR3 region has the DNA TGTGCCACCCGACAGATGAGCTCCTACGAGCAGTACTTC.

The chain links TRBV30 to TRBJ2-1; tentatively, D is TRBD1 (5 bases). This CDR3 has 12 residues. The V and J ends lost 2 bases and 6 bases respectively, with 8 bases between them. Germline V gene sequence: CDR1 GTSNPN, CDR2 SVGIG (reference sequence). CDR3 sequence reads: CAWSMQGNEQFF. CDR3 in DNA: TGTGCCTGGAGTATGCAGGGCAATGAGCAGTTCTTC. Looking up the rest from reference TRBV30 and TRBJ2-1 gives the full variable domain: SQTIHQWPATLVQPVGSPLSLECTVEGTSNPNLYWYRQAAGRGLQLLFYSVGIGQISSEVPQNLSASRPQDRQFILSSKKLLLSDSGFYLCAWSMQGNEQFFGPGTRLTVL.

CDR3 sequence: CASSGGTGVVNSPLHF. The CDR3 region has the DNA TGTGCCAGCAGCGGCGGGACAGGGGTTGTTAATTCACCCCTCCACTTT. This rearrangement joins TRBV7-9 to TRBJ1-6; 10 nucleotides line up with TRBD1. The germline gives CDR1 SEHNR, CDR2 FQNEAQ (reference sequence). Trimming at V came to 5 bases and at J to 6 bases, leaving 7 bases not matched to a gene. There are 16 residues in the CDR3.

This chain uses TRBV29-1 with TRBJ1-1, with no clear D. V was trimmed by 0 bases and J by 0 bases, leaving 8 bases between them. CDR3 length: 14 amino acids. The germline CDR1 and CDR2 sequences are SQVTM and ANQGSEA. The CDR3 sequence: CSVEDEGLNTEAFF. In DNA, the CDR3 is TGCAGCGTTGAAGACGAGGGCCTGAACACTGAAGCTTTCTTT. The full variable domain, completed using reference TRBV29-1 and TRBJ1-1, is SAVISQKPSRDICQRGTSLTIQCQVDSQVTMMFWYRQQPGQSLTLIATANQGSEATYESGFVIDKFPISRPNLTFSTLTVSNMSPEDSSIYLCSVEDEGLNTEAFFGQGTRLTVV.

This clone has just one count. This chain uses TRBV19 with TRBJ2-5; D uncertain. The CDR3 loop spans 13 amino acids. Germline V gene data show CDR1 as LNHDA and CDR2 as SQIVND (reference sequence). V was trimmed by 0 bases and J by 4 bases, leaving 6 bases between them. This chain's CDR3 is CASSIEPGETQYF. The CDR3 bases are TGTGCCAGTAGTATAGAACCGGGAGAGACCCAGTACTTC.

This clone was counted a few times. This sequence joins TRBV27 and TRBJ1-5, with a tentative D call TRBD1 (6 bases). The V end lost 4 bases, the J end lost 1 base, and 8 bases lay between the germline ends. Per germline, CDR1 MNHEY and CDR2 SMNVEV (reference sequence). The CDR3 is 14 amino acids. Here the CDR3 DNA reads TGTGCCAGCAGTTATAGGGGGAGCAATCAGCCCCAGCATTTT. Translated, it gives CASSYRGSNQPQHF.

The V call is TRBV11-2, the J call TRBJ2-5; no clear D gene. The germline CDR1 and CDR2 sequences are SGHAT and FQNNGV. V was trimmed by 5 bases and J by 2 bases, leaving 12 bases between them. The CDR3 is 14 amino acids. The CDR3 region is CASSRTVGQETQYF. In DNA, the CDR3 is TGTGCCAGCAGCCGGACGGTAGGGCAAGAGACCCAGTACTTC.

The CDR3 region has the DNA TGTGCCTGGAGGCGCGCCCGGGACAGAATTAGAAGTGAAGCTTTCTTT. This encodes CAWRRARDRIRSEAFF. The chain links TRBV30 to TRBJ1-1; 7 positions match TRBD1. This CDR3 has 16 residues. V lost 3 bases to trimming and J lost 7 bases; unmatched junction nucleotides: 17. CDR1 is GTSNPN, CDR2 SVGIG, per germline (reference sequence). Together with reference TRBV30 and TRBJ1-1, the CDR3 gives the full variable domain: SQTIHQWPATLVQPVGSPLSLECTVEGTSNPNLYWYRQAAGRGLQLLFYSVGIGQISSEVPQNLSASRPQDRQFILSSKKLLLSDSGFYLCAWRRARDRIRSEAFFGQGTRLTVV.

The chain employs TRBV6-5 and TRBJ1-1; 9 nucleotides match TRBD1. Germline CDR1 is MNHEY and CDR2 is SVGAGI. The CDR3 has 14 amino acids. Trimming removed 5 bases from V and 3 bases from J; junction bases left unmatched: 4. The CDR3 reads CASSHRGLYTEAFF. CDR3 sequence (DNA): TGTGCCAGCAGTCACAGGGGGCTTTACACTGAAGCTTTCTTT.

This clone was counted between two and nine times. In nucleotides, the CDR3 is TGCGCCAGCAGCCCGGGGCATACAGCGAACACTGAAGCTTTCTTT. Encoded protein: CASSPGHTANTEAFF. The chain has TRBV4-3 and TRBJ1-1, with D possibly matching TRBD1 (5 bases). Trimming pared 4 bases from V and 1 base from J, leaving 13 bases between. The CDR3 sequence is 15 residues long. Germline V gives CDR1 LGHNA, CDR2 YSLEER.

V usage is TRBV7-8 and J usage is TRBJ2-3, with D tentatively TRBD1 or TRBD2 (6 bases each). Per the germline V gene, CDR1 is SGHVS and CDR2 is FQNEAQ. The CDR3 sequence is 14 residues long. Trimming took 3 bases from V and 5 from J, leaving 12 bases between them. The CDR3: CASSFGGQLDTQYF. In DNA form, the CDR3 reads TGTGCCAGCAGCTTTGGGGGGCAGTTAGATACGCAGTATTTT.

CDR3: CASSVASFGETQYF. CDR3 DNA: TGTGCCAGCAGCGTAGCTAGTTTCGGCGAGACCCAGTACTTC. The V and J genes are TRBV9 and TRBJ2-5; no reliable D call. CDR3 size: 14 residues. Trimming stripped 0 bases from V and 5 bases from J, with 11 bases between. The germline gives CDR1 SGDLS, CDR2 YYNGEE.

The J gene is TRBJ1-3, the V gene TRBV14; D might be TRBD1 (5 bases). There are 16 residues in the CDR3. Germline-derived CDR1 and CDR2 are SGHDN and FVKESK. V was clipped by 0 bases and J by 4 bases, with 13 bases between them. The CDR3 protein is CASSQEARGSGNTIYF. CDR3 sequence (DNA): TGTGCCAGCAGCCAAGAGGCCCGGGGCTCCGGAAACACCATATATTTT. The variable domain in full, with the rest retrieved from reference TRBV14 and TRBJ1-3, is EAGVTQFPSHSVIEKGQTVTLRCDPISGHDNLYWYRRVMGKEIKFLLHFVKESKQDESGMPNNRFLAERTGGTYSTLKVQPAELEDSGVYFCASSQEARGSGNTIYFGEGSWLTVV.

The chain uses TRBV6-5 and TRBJ2-3; 8 bases map to TRBD1. V trimming: 0 bases; J trimming: 1 base; junction bases outside the gene matches: 3. Per germline, CDR1 MNHEY and CDR2 SVGAGI. This CDR3 has 16 residues. The CDR3 DNA follows: TGTGCCAGCAGTTACTCGACAGGGGTTCGCACAGATACGCAGTATTTT. This encodes CASSYSTGVRTDTQYF.

The chain has TRBV5-4 and TRBJ1-5; D is uncertain. Trimming cost V 0 bases and J 7 bases, with 5 bases left between them. This CDR3 is 12 amino acids long. Germline V gene data show CDR1 as SGHNT and CDR2 as YYREEE (reference sequence). The CDR3 is CASSLAGQPQHF. DNA for the CDR3: TGTGCCAGCAGCTTGGCGGGACAGCCCCAGCATTTT.

The table lists this clone with a count of one. The chain couples TRBV7-8 to TRBJ2-2, with 9 positions matching TRBD2. V gave up 5 bases and J gave up 7 bases; unmatched junction bases: 11. The CDR3 has 16 residues. Germline CDR1 SGHVS, CDR2 FQNEAQ. This CDR3 is CASSPRAGGFLGELFF. In DNA, the CDR3 is TGTGCCAGCAGCCCCCGAGCGGGGGGCTTCCTCGGGGAGCTGTTTTTT.

This clone was detected once. The rearrangement links TRBV30 to TRBJ2-6; tentatively, D is TRBD1 or TRBD2 (5 bases each). V lost 5 bases and J 0 bases, leaving 14 bases between the germline ends. The V gene's germline CDR1 is GTSNPN and CDR2 SVGIG (reference sequence). The CDR3 has 16 residues. Here the CDR3 reads CAWRRDGRSGANVLTF. The CDR3 DNA sequence: TGTGCCTGGCGTCGGGACGGTCGCTCTGGGGCCAACGTCCTGACTTTC.

This clone was counted a few times. V gene TRBV5-1 combines with J gene TRBJ1-1; the D gene is possibly TRBD1 (6 bases). The CDR3 is made up of 14 amino acids. The germline gives CDR1 SGHRS, CDR2 YFSETQ. Trimming stripped 3 bases from V and 0 bases from J, with 9 bases between. CDR3 residues: CASSYRQVNTEAFF. For the CDR3, the DNA is TGCGCCAGCAGCTATAGACAGGTGAACACTGAAGCTTTCTTT. Together with reference TRBV5-1 and TRBJ1-1, the CDR3 gives the full variable domain: KAGVTQTPRYLIKTRGQQVTLSCSPISGHRSVSWYQQTPGQGLQFLFEYFSETQRNKGNFPGRFSGRQFSNSRSEMNVSTLELGDSALYLCASSYRQVNTEAFFGQGTRLTVV.

V gene TRBV10-3 combines with J gene TRBJ1-2; D not resolved. CDR1 is ENHRY, CDR2 SYGVKD, per germline. Trimming took off 3 bases at V and 6 bases at J, with 14 bases between the two ends. This CDR3 is built from 14 residues. The CDR3 nucleotides read TGTGCCATCAGTGAATTGGCGCAGATCGATGGCTACACCTTC. Its protein product is CAISELAQIDGYTF.

On this clone itself: A junction end diverges from the germline sequence, so it may reflect a read error. This chain links TRBV5-8 with TRBJ1-2; the D is unclear. From germline, CDR1 is SGHTS and CDR2 YDEGEE. CDR3 length: 10 amino acids. The CDR3 nucleotides read TGTGCCAGCAGCGCTCGCCGGGCCCGCTTC. It codes for CASSARRARF. Full variable domain (rest looked up from reference TRBV5-8 and TRBJ1-2): EAGVTQSPTHLIKTRGQQATLRCSPISGHTSVYWYQQALGLGLQFLLWYDEGEERNRGNFPPRFSGRQFPNYSSELNVNALELEDSALYLCASSARRARFGSGTRLTVV.

The CDR3 protein is CAWSSGGTYEQYF. DNA for the CDR3: TGTGCCTGGAGCAGCGGAGGAACCTACGAGCAGTACTTC. The V gene is TRBV30, the J gene TRBJ2-7; D may be TRBD2 (5 bases). From germline, CDR1 is GTSNPN and CDR2 SVGIG (reference sequence). V shed 3 bases and J shed 2 bases, with 11 bases lying between them. The CDR3 runs to 13 residues.

This clone was picked up a small number of times. The rearrangement links TRBV30 to TRBJ1-1; TRBD1 is a possible D gene (5 bases). The V gene's germline CDR1 is GTSNPN and CDR2 SVGIG (reference sequence). Trimming cost V 8 bases and J 0 bases, with 19 bases left between them. This CDR3 has 15 amino acids. The CDR3 region has the DNA TGTGCCGGGACCGGGGAGAGGTTTGTGAACACTGAAGCTTTCTTT. Amino acid sequence: CAGTGERFVNTEAFF.

The chain employs TRBV30 and TRBJ1-6, with D uncertain. This CDR3 contains 12 residues. Per the germline V gene, CDR1 is GTSNPN and CDR2 is SVGIG (reference sequence). The V end was cut by 4 bases, the J end by 6 bases, with 7 bases between. CDR3 sequence: CAWTLANSPLHF. The CDR3 coding sequence is TGTGCCTGGACACTTGCTAATTCACCCCTCCACTTT.